The 24 T cell receptor beta chains listed next were all sequenced from one sample in a study of T cell clonotyping in hematopoietic cell transplantation. The repertoire was sequenced with immunoSEQ multiplex PCR; TCRdb's copy has only in-frame clones and lacks some. The table shows 40,000 to 55,000 clones, with about 95% occurring only once. Sequencing was done on a sample of peripheral blood mononuclear cells. The receptors shown here come from a woman aged 50 to 60 in good health. Some clones in this sample may be carry-over from other donors' samples.

This clone has just one count. Written as DNA, the CDR3 is TGTGCCAGCAGCCGAACAGGAAACTACGAGCAGTACTTC. Its protein is CASSRTGNYEQYF. The chain uses TRBV11-3 and TRBJ2-7; D possibly corresponds to TRBD1 (5 bases). The V gene lost 5 bases and the J gene lost 3 bases, with 11 bases spanning the gap. The CDR3 sequence is 13 residues long. Germline CDR1 and CDR2: SGHNT and YENEEA.

The chain links TRBV5-4 to TRBJ2-7; 7 bases are a match to TRBD2. The CDR3 is 13 residues long. V was pared by 3 bases and J by 2 bases, with 2 bases of the junction left unmatched. CDR1 is SGHNT and CDR2 is YYREEE in the germline V gene (reference sequence). CDR3 region: CASSSGTTYEQYF. The CDR3 DNA reads as TGTGCCAGCAGCTCAGGGACTACCTACGAGCAGTACTTC.

This chain links TRBV7-9 with TRBJ1-2; tentatively, D is TRBD1 (6 bases). Germline V lookup: CDR1 SEHNR, CDR2 FQNEAQ (reference sequence). The CDR3 extends over 18 amino acids. Trimming stripped 0 bases from V and 5 bases from J, with 22 bases between. The CDR3 loop reads CASSLALIRTETDYGYTF. CDR3 in DNA: TGTGCCAGCAGCTTAGCGCTAATAAGGACAGAGACCGATTATGGCTACACCTTC.

V and J are TRBV7-2 and TRBJ1-2; weak D call: TRBD1 (5 bases). The CDR3 is made up of 12 amino acids. The V gene lost 4 bases and the J gene lost 10 bases, with 13 bases spanning the gap. CDR1 and CDR2 (germline): SGHTA, FQGNSA. This chain's CDR3 is CASSSQDRSYTF. The CDR3 nucleotides are TGTGCCAGCAGCTCACAAGACAGATCCTACACCTTC.

V usage is TRBV30 and J usage is TRBJ2-5, with TRBD1 matching over 11 bases. V was clipped by 2 bases and J by 3 bases; unmatched bases: 8. CDR3 length: 16 amino acids. The germline V gene has CDR1 GTSNPN and CDR2 SVGIG (reference sequence). The CDR3 DNA is TGTGCCTGGAGTACGACCGGGACAGGGGGGAAAGAGACCCAGTACTTC. It translates to CAWSTTGTGGKETQYF.

This clone was found once. The gene calls are TRBV4-2 and TRBJ2-7, with TRBD2 matching 7 bases. The CDR3 runs 14 residues. V shed 1 base, J shed 9 bases, and the junction held 9 bases outside the gene matches. Germline CDR1 reads LGHNA; CDR2 reads YNFKEQ. CDR3 in DNA: TGTGCCAGCAGCCAAGCCAGCGGGGCATTGGGGCAGTACTTC. Translated, it gives CASSQASGALGQYF.

The chain links TRBV5-1 to TRBJ2-7; TRBD1 or TRBD2 may be the D gene (6 bases each). V lost 5 bases, J lost 0 bases, and 15 bases lay in between. The CDR3 has 15 amino acids. The germline CDR1 and CDR2 sequences are SGHRS and YFSETQ. The CDR3 loop reads CASRESGGLSYEQYF. For the CDR3, the DNA is TGCGCCAGCAGGGAATCCGGGGGCCTCTCCTACGAGCAGTACTTC. The complete variable domain, with remaining parts taken from reference TRBV5-1 and TRBJ2-7, reads KAGVTQTPRYLIKTRGQQVTLSCSPISGHRSVSWYQQTPGQGLQFLFEYFSETQRNKGNFPGRFSGRQFSNSRSEMNVSTLELGDSALYLCASRESGGLSYEQYFGPGTRLTVT.

V is TRBV14 and J is TRBJ1-4, with 8 bases aligning to TRBD1. V lost 2 bases and J lost 5; bases outside the gene matches: 10. Germline assignment: CDR1 SGHDN and CDR2 FVKESK. There are 17 residues in the CDR3. CDR3 in amino acids: CASSQIAPGQENEKLFF. Here the CDR3 DNA reads TGTGCCAGCAGCCAAATTGCTCCGGGACAGGAGAATGAAAAACTGTTTTTT.

The rearrangement uses TRBV7-6 and TRBJ1-1; 12 bases fit TRBD1. The CDR3 length is 16 residues. V was pared by 5 bases and J by 5 bases, with 9 bases of the junction left unmatched. Germline V gene lookup returns CDR1 SGHVS and CDR2 FNYEAQ. The CDR3 protein is CASSGGDRGLRTEAFF. Here the CDR3 DNA reads TGTGCCAGCAGCGGGGGGGACAGGGGGCTTAGGACTGAAGCTTTCTTT.

A single count supports this clone. This chain links TRBV7-2 with TRBJ2-1, with D possibly being TRBD2 (5 bases). V lost 2 bases and J lost 10, with 9 bases in between. This CDR3 is 12 amino acids long. The germline V gene encodes CDR1 SGHTA and CDR2 FQGNSA. In DNA, the CDR3 is TGTGCCAGCAGCTTAAGAGGGCTCGAGCAGTTCTTC. It codes for CASSLRGLEQFF.

The rearrangement uses TRBV19 and TRBJ1-6; D gene ambiguous. The CDR3 contains 13 residues. Germline V gene lookup returns CDR1 LNHDA and CDR2 SQIVND (reference sequence). V shed 3 bases and J shed 3 bases, with 3 bases lying between them. CDR3 bases: TGTGCCAGTAGTATTGACTATAATTCACCCCTCCACTTT. It is translated as CASSIDYNSPLHF. The full variable domain, in which reference TRBV19 and TRBJ1-6 provide the parts outside the CDR3, is DGGITQSPKYLFRKEGQNVTLSCEQNLNHDAMYWYRQDPGQGLRLIYYSQIVNDFQKGDIAEGYSVSREKKESFPLTVTSAQKNPTAFYLCASSIDYNSPLHFGNGTRLTVT.

V and J are TRBV6-5 and TRBJ1-5, with TRBD1 as a possible D gene (5 bases). The V gene's germline CDR1 is MNHEY and CDR2 SVGAGI. The CDR3 runs to 14 residues. Trimming cost V 5 bases and J 0 bases, with 8 bases left between them. As DNA, the CDR3 is TGTGCCAGCAGTAACAGGTTTAGCAATCAGCCCCAGCATTTT. Protein: CASSNRFSNQPQHF.

The rearrangement joins TRBV6-1 to TRBJ2-7; D is perhaps TRBD1 or TRBD2 (5 bases each). The CDR3 has 15 residues. Germline loops: CDR1 MNHNS, CDR2 SASEGT. The germline V and J ends were trimmed by 1 base and 0 bases, with 10 bases remaining between them. The CDR3 DNA sequence: TGTGCCAGCAGTGAAGTCGGGACGGACTCCTACGAGCAGTACTTC. This sequence encodes CASSEVGTDSYEQYF.

The chain joins TRBV5-4 to TRBJ2-3; weak D call: TRBD1 (5 bases). The CDR3 runs 16 residues. Deletions cut 0 bases from V and 2 bases from J, with 13 bases between. Germline values: CDR1 SGHNT, CDR2 YYREEE (reference sequence). This CDR3 is CASSLGRTSATDTQYF. CDR3 bases: TGTGCCAGCAGCTTGGGTAGGACATCCGCCACAGATACGCAGTATTTT.

The chain carries TRBV29-1 and TRBJ2-3; a weak D match, TRBD1 (5 bases). Trimming removed 3 bases from V and 2 bases from J, with 9 bases in between. The germline V gene has CDR1 SQVTM and CDR2 ANQGSEA. CDR3 length: 13 amino acids. This CDR3 reads CSVDLRATDTQYF. The CDR3 nucleotides read TGCAGCGTTGATCTCAGGGCCACAGATACGCAGTATTTT.

Written as DNA, the CDR3 is TGTGCCAGCAGCGTGGACAGGGGGCCCTCTGGAAACACCATATATTTT. This codes for CASSVDRGPSGNTIYF. The chain employs TRBV2 and TRBJ1-3; the match to TRBD1 covers 11 bases. Germline values: CDR1 SNHLY, CDR2 FYNNEI. The CDR3 is 16 residues long. Trimming removed 6 bases from V and 0 bases from J; junction bases left unmatched: 4.

The table lists this clone with a count of one. This chain joins TRBV7-7 and TRBJ2-5; D is ambiguous. Germline V gene sequence: CDR1 SSHAT, CDR2 FNYEAQ (reference sequence). The V and J ends lost 1 base and 3 bases respectively, with 6 bases between them. This CDR3 contains 13 residues. CDR3 in DNA: TGTGCCAGCAGCTTAGTGGCGGAAGAGACCCAGTACTTC. Its translation: CASSLVAEETQYF.

This clone has only one observation. The J gene is TRBJ2-5, the V gene TRBV5-1, with 7 bases lining up with TRBD2. CDR3 length: 15 amino acids. The germline V gene has CDR1 SGHRS and CDR2 YFSETQ. The trim removed 9 bases at V and 4 bases at J, leaving 15 bases unmatched. DNA of the CDR3: TGCGCCACCTCCCCCGGGCTAGCGGACCGAGAGACCCAGTACTTC. This gives the protein CATSPGLADRETQYF.

The rearrangement joins TRBV5-6 to TRBJ1-4, with 10 bases that match TRBD1. The J segment lost 7 bases and the V segment lost 4 bases, leaving 10 bases of the junction unmatched. This CDR3 is built from 16 residues. Germline CDR1 is SGHDT and CDR2 is YYEEEE. As DNA, the CDR3 is TGTGCCAGCAGCAGCTCCGGGACAGGGGTGATTGAAAAACTGTTTTTT. This translates into CASSSSGTGVIEKLFF.

The CDR3 DNA sequence: TGTGCCAGCAGCTTAATAGAGGAGGGGGCCGAGCAGTACTTC. Protein: CASSLIEEGAEQYF. The rearrangement uses TRBV7-9 and TRBJ2-7; maybe TRBD1 (7 bases). V was pared by 2 bases and J by 6 bases, with 14 bases between. The germline V gene encodes CDR1 SEHNR and CDR2 FQNEAQ (reference sequence). The CDR3 sequence is 14 residues long.

This clone was counted a few times. CDR3 protein: CASSVGQGNQPQHF. CDR3 DNA sequence: TGTGCCAGCAGCGTCGGACAGGGCAATCAGCCCCAGCATTTT. This chain joins TRBV9 and TRBJ1-5, with 7 bases fitting TRBD1. V lost 2 bases and J lost 2; bases outside the gene matches: 1. The germline V gene encodes CDR1 SGDLS and CDR2 YYNGEE. This CDR3 is built from 14 residues.

This clone was recorded only once. The J gene is TRBJ2-2, the V gene TRBV11-2; D is undetermined. Trimming took off 3 bases at V and 5 bases at J, with 7 bases between the two ends. The CDR3 covers 13 residues. Germline V CDR1 and CDR2: SGHAT, FQNNGV. The CDR3 loop reads CASSFRGTGELFF. CDR3 DNA: TGTGCCAGCAGCTTTCGTGGAACCGGGGAGCTGTTTTTT.

The chain recombines TRBV2 with TRBJ1-6; 8 positions agree with TRBD1. The CDR3 sequence is 15 residues long. CDR1 SNHLY and CDR2 FYNNEI come from the germline V gene. The V gene end was trimmed by 0 bases and the J gene end by 10 bases; junction bases not matched to a gene: 5. The CDR3 DNA reads as TGTGCCAGCAGTGAAGCACGACAGGGGATCTCACCCCTCCACTTT. It translates to CASSEARQGISPLHF.

For this clone: Other DNA sequences in the same sample also yield this CDR3. The chain employs TRBV15 and TRBJ1-1, with unresolved D. The CDR3 covers 18 residues. Trimming took off 3 bases at V and 0 bases at J, with 20 bases between the two ends. CDR1 and CDR2 from the germline V gene are LNHNV and YYDKDF (reference sequence). The CDR3 loop reads CATSRVTSEWYLNTEAFF. For the CDR3, the DNA is TGTGCCACCAGCAGGGTGACTTCCGAGTGGTACTTGAACACTGAAGCTTTCTTT.